The T cell receptor beta chain described here comes from a study of vaccination effects on CD4 cells after COVID-19. As for the study in general: Participants completed two doses of the BNT162b2 or mRNA-1273 vaccine.

Peptide-pool stimulation followed by sequencing identified expanded antigen-specific CD4+ clonotypes in the ViraFEST assay. Upon completion of around eleven days in culture, CD4+ T cells were isolated. No vaccinee had earlier SARS-CoV-2 infection, and nucleocapsid antibodies were negative. Supplemented with about 10 IU/ml IL-2 and approximately 10 ug/ml peptides, roughly 2 million PBMC per well were kept in culture. On day 3 and again on day 7, half the medium was replaced with IL-2 medium. The protocol was immunoSEQ multiplex PCR, while the TCRdb copy is restricted to in-frame clones and leaves out a portion. The data show about 41,000 clones, with roughly 82% seen just once and roughly 3.1% held by the top ten. This clone was seen only a few times. Its antigen is currently unknown. Sample: CD4+ T cells from PBMCs cultured with HCoV-NL63 spike peptides, taken before COVID-19 vaccination. The sequence came from a human donor who received a COVID-19 vaccine.

The CDR3 here is CASSLASSGNTGELFF. The DNA for the CDR3 is TGCGCCAGCAGCTTGGCGAGTAGCGGTAACACCGGGGAGCTGTTTTTT. V gene TRBV5-1 combines with J gene TRBJ2-2, with a tentative D call TRBD2 (6 bases). This CDR3 is 16 amino acids long. With 0 bases removed from V and 2 bases from J, the gap between germline ends came to 11 bases. Germline V lookup: CDR1 SGHRS, CDR2 YFSETQ.